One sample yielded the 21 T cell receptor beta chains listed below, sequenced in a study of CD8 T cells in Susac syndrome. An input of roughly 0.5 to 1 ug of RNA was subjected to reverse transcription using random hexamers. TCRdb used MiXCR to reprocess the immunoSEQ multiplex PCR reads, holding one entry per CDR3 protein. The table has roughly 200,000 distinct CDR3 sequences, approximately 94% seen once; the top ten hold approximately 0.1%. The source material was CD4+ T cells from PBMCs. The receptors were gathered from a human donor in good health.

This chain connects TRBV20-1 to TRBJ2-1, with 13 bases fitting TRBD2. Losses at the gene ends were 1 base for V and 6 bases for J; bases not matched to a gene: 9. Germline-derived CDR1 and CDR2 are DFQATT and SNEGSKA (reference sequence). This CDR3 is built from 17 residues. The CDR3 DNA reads TGCAGTGCTAGAGGTCCAACCGGGACTAGCGGGATCAATGAGCAGTTCTTC. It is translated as CSARGPTGTSGINEQFF.

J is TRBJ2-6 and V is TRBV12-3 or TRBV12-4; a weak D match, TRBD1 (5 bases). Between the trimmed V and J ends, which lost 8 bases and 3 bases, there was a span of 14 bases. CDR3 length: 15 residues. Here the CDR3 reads CASVDSVFGANVLTF. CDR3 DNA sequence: TGTGCCAGCGTCGACAGTGTCTTTGGGGCCAACGTCCTGACTTTC.

CDR3 nucleotides: TGCGCCAGCAGCTTGACGGGACAGTTAGAAGCTTTCTTT. Its protein product is CASSLTGQLEAFF. V usage is TRBV5-1 and J usage is TRBJ1-1; 7 bases fit TRBD1. The CDR3 totals 13 residues. The V segment lost 1 base and the J segment 8 bases; nucleotides outside the gene matches: 5. The V gene's germline CDR1 is SGHRS and CDR2 YFSETQ.

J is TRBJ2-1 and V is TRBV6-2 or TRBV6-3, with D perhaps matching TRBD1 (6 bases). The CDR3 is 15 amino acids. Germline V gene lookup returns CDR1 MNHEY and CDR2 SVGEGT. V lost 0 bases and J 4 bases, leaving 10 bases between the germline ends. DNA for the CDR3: TGTGCCAGCAGTTACTCGGGACACAAATACAATGAGCAGTTCTTC. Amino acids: CASSYSGHKYNEQFF.

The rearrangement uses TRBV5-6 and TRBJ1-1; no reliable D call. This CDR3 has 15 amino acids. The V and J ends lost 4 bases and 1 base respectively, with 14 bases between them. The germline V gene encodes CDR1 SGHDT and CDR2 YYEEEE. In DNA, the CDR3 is TGTGCCAGCAGCGTCCCAGTGGGAGGGAACACTGAAGCTTTCTTT. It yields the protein CASSVPVGGNTEAFF.

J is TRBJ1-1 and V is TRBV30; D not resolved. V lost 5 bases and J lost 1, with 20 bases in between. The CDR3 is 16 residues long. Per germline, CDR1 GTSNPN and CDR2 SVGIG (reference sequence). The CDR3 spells CAWGTYGWPGNTEAFF. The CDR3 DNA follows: TGTGCCTGGGGAACCTACGGGTGGCCAGGGAACACTGAAGCTTTCTTT.

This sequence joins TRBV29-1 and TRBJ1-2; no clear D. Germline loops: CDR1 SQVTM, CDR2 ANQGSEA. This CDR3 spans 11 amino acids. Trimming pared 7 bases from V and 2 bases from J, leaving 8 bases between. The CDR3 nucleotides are TGCAGCGCGACGGAGAACTATGGCTACACCTTC. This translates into CSATENYGYTF. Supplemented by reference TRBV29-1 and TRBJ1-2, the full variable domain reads SAVISQKPSRDICQRGTSLTIQCQVDSQVTMMFWYRQQPGQSLTLIATANQGSEATYESGFVIDKFPISRPNLTFSTLTVSNMSPEDSSIYLCSATENYGYTFGSGTRLTVV.

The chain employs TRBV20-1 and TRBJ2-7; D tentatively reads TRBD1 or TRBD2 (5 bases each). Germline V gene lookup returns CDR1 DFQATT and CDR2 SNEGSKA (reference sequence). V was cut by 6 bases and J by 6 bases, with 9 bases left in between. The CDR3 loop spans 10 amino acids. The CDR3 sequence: CSAGVSEQYF. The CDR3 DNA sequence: TGCAGTGCGGGGGTTAGCGAGCAGTACTTC.

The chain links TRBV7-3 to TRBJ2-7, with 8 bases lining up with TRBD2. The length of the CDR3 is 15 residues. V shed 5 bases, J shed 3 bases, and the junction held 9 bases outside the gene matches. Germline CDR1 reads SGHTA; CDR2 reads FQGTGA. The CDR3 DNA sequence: TGTGCCAGCAGCCAGGGGAGCGGGAGCAGCTACGAGCAGTACTTC. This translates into CASSQGSGSSYEQYF.

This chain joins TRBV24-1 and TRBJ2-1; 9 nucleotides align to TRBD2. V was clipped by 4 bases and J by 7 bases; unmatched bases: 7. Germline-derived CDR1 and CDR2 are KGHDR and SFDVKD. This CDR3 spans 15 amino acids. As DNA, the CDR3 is TGTGCCACCAGTGAGTCCGGGACTAGCTTAAATGAGCAGTTCTTC. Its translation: CATSESGTSLNEQFF.

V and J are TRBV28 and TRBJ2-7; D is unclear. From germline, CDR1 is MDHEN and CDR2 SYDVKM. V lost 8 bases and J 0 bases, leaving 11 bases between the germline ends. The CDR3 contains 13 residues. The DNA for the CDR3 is TGTGCCAGCCGACAACCCCGCTCCTACGAGCAGTACTTC. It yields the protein CASRQPRSYEQYF.

The CDR3 here is CAISGRQGQAFF. As DNA, the CDR3 is TGTGCCATCAGTGGTAGACAGGGACAGGCTTTCTTT. This chain joins TRBV10-3 and TRBJ1-1; 7 positions agree with TRBD1. CDR3 length: 12 amino acids. Germline loops: CDR1 ENHRY, CDR2 SYGVKD. The V gene end was trimmed by 4 bases and the J gene end by 11 bases; junction bases not matched to a gene: 7.

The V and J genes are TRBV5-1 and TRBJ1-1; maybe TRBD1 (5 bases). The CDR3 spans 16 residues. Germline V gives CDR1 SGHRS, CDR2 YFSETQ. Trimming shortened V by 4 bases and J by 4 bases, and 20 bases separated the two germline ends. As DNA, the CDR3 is TGCGCCAGCAGCCCGGGGGGATACATGGGTTCCACTGAAGCTTTCTTT. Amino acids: CASSPGGYMGSTEAFF.

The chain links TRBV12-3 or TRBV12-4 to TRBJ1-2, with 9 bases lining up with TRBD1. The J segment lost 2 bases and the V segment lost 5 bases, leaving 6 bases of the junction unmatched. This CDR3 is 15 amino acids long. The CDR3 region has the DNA TGTGCCAGCAGTCTTACAGGGGGCGCGAACTATGGCTACACCTTC. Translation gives CASSLTGGANYGYTF.

The CDR3 DNA reads as TGCAGTGCTAGAGGTCGGCTAGCGGGAGCCGGGGCCAACGTCCTGACTTTC. Residues: CSARGRLAGAGANVLTF. The chain links TRBV20-1 to TRBJ2-6, with 10 nucleotides matching TRBD2. V shed 1 base, J shed 4 bases, and the junction held 7 bases outside the gene matches. Germline V lookup: CDR1 DFQATT, CDR2 SNEGSKA (reference sequence). This CDR3 is built from 17 residues.

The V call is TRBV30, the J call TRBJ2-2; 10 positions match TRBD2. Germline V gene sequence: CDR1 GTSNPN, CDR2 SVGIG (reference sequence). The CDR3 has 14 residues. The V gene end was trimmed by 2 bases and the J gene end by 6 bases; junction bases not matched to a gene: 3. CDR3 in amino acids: CAWSSGLAPGELFF. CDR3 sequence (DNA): TGTGCCTGGAGTTCGGGACTAGCGCCCGGGGAGCTGTTTTTT. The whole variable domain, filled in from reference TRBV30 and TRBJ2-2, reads SQTIHQWPATLVQPVGSPLSLECTVEGTSNPNLYWYRQAAGRGLQLLFYSVGIGQISSEVPQNLSASRPQDRQFILSSKKLLLSDSGFYLCAWSSGLAPGELFFGEGSRLTVL.

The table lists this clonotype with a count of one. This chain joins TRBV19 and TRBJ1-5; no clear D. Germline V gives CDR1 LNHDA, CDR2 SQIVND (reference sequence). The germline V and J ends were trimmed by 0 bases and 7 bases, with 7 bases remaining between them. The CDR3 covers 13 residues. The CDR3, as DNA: TGTGCCAGTAGTATAGACAGTTCCCAGCCCCAGCATTTT. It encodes CASSIDSSQPQHF. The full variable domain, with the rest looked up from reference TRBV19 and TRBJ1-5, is DGGITQSPKYLFRKEGQNVTLSCEQNLNHDAMYWYRQDPGQGLRLIYYSQIVNDFQKGDIAEGYSVSREKKESFPLTVTSAQKNPTAFYLCASSIDSSQPQHFGDGTRLSIL.

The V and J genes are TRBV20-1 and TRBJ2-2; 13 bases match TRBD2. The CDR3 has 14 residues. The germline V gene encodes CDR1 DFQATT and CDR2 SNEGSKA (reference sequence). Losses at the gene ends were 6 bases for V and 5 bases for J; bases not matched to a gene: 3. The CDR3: CSAWTSGSTGELFF. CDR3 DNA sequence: TGCAGTGCGTGGACTAGCGGGAGTACCGGGGAGCTGTTTTTT.

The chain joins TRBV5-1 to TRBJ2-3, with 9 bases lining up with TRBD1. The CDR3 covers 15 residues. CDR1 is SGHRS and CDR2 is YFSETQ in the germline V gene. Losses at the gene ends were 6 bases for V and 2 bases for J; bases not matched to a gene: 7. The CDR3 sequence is CASNWGQGPTDTQYF. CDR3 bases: TGCGCCAGCAACTGGGGACAGGGACCCACAGATACGCAGTATTTT.

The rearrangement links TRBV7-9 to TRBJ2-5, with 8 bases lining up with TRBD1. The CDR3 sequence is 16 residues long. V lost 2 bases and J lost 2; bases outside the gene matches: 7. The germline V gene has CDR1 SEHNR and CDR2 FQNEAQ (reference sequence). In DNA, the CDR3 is TGTGCCAGCAGCTTACAAGGGACAGGAGTACAAGAGACCCAGTACTTC. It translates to CASSLQGTGVQETQYF. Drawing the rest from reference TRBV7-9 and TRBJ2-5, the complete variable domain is DTGVSQNPRHKITKRGQNVTFRCDPISEHNRLYWYRQTLGQGPEFLTYFQNEAQLEKSRLLSDRFSAERPKGSFSTLEIQRTEQGDSAMYLCASSLQGTGVQETQYFGPGTRLLVL.

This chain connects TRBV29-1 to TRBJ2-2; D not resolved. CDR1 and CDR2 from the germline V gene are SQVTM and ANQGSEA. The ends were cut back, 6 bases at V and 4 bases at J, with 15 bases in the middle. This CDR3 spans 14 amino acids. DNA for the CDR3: TGCAGCGTCCCTGTGGGCTTAAGCACCGGGGAGCTGTTTTTT. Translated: CSVPVGLSTGELFF.